Included here is one T cell receptor beta chain sequence, with context. What it binds is not known. The V and J ends lost 0 bases and 3 bases respectively, with 12 bases between them. This CDR3 is 15 amino acids long. Germline V gene sequence: CDR1 DFQATT, CDR2 SNEGSKA (reference sequence). This sample is part of a study of T-cell reconstitution after alpha-beta-depleted transplantation in children. Points from the study as a whole: Surviving thymic progenitors and recipient T cells were the source of high TCRbeta diversity at day 60 in some patients. T-cell numbers and diversity one year post-transplant derived largely from freshly generated T cells. Approximately two months post-transplant, alpha-beta T cells reportedly originated from several hundred expanded graft clones.

Unique molecular identifiers were incorporated during preparation of the TCRbeta library. From the PCR reads, TCRdb called clonotypes with MiXCR, one entry per CDR3 protein. The table shows hundreds of thousands of distinct CDR3 sequences, with roughly 16% occurring only once. This TCR came from a male patient under 18 who had a stem cell transplant for acute lymphoblastic leukemia, so the T cells may come from the graft donor. V usage is TRBV20-1 and J usage is TRBJ1-5; D unresolved. The sample was PBMCs, mostly from graft donor cells, taken 360 days after TCRalphabeta/CD19-depleted stem cell transplant. CDR3 residues: CSARDRRTPNQPQHF. CDR3 coding DNA: TGCAGTGCTAGAGATCGGCGGACCCCCAATCAGCCCCAGCATTTT.